Listed below are T cell receptor beta chains from one sample, sequenced in a study of blood T cell repertoires in COVID-19. Sequencing used immunoSEQ multiplex PCR; TCRdb keeps in-frame clones, though not all of them. The repertoire holds fewer than 250,000 clones, with 85% to 95% as singletons. Material: peripheral blood. The source is a man aged 25 to 45 with COVID-19, enrolled during active disease. Both conserved end residues are part of each CDR3. D genes are given only for firm matches. Not every row has a clone size; where given, it reads once, few, many or a size class.

DNA	CDR3	V	size	J	D
TGTGCCAGTAGAACCTTCGGGGGGAGGAATGAGCAGTTCTTC	CASRTFGGRNEQFF	TRBV19	NA	TRBJ2-1	TRBD2
TGTGCCAGCGAGGGACTAGCTTCCACCGGGGAGCTGTTTTTT	CASEGLASTGELFF	TRBV2	NA	TRBJ2-2	TRBD2
TGTGCTAGTGCCTCGGGGACATGGAGGCCAGATACGCAGTATTTT	CASASGTWRPDTQYF	TRBV12-5	once	TRBJ2-3	NA
TGTGCCAGTAGTTCGTCGACAGGGATGGGTAATCAGCCCCAGCATTTT	CASSSSTGMGNQPQHF	TRBV19	once	TRBJ1-5	TRBD1
TGTGCCAGTAGTATACGGGTGGGGAACACCGGGGAGCTGTTTTTT	CASSIRVGNTGELFF	TRBV19	NA	TRBJ2-2	NA
TGTGCCAGTAGTATGGAGACAGGGACTGGAAACACCATATATTTT	CASSMETGTGNTIYF	TRBV19	once	TRBJ1-3	TRBD1
TGTGCCACCAGCAGTCATAGCGGGGGACCAGACAATGAGCAGTTCTTC	CATSSHSGGPDNEQFF	TRBV15	NA	TRBJ2-1	TRBD2
TGCGCCAGCAGCTACCCTCGGGAAGGGGGCGAGCAGTACTTC	CASSYPREGGEQYF	TRBV5-1	NA	TRBJ2-7	NA
TGCGCCAGCAGCAAAGGCTTCACAGGGGCGCGGGACACTGAAGCTTTCTTT	CASSKGFTGARDTEAFF	TRBV4-1	NA	TRBJ1-1	TRBD1
TGTGCCAGCTCACCAACAGGGTTCAATCAGCCCCAGCATTTT	CASSPTGFNQPQHF	TRBV18	once	TRBJ1-5	NA
TGTGCCAGCAGCGGGGGGGACAGGTCCTACAATGAGCAGTTCTTC	CASSGGDRSYNEQFF	TRBV5-5	NA	TRBJ2-1	NA
TGCAGCGTTGAGCCGGGGGGTCCGAACACCGGGGAGCTGTTTTTT	CSVEPGGPNTGELFF	TRBV29-1	few	TRBJ2-2	TRBD2
TGTGCCAGCAGTTACGAGCGAGAGGATGAGACCCAGTACTTC	CASSYEREDETQYF	TRBV6-2/TRBV6-3	NA	TRBJ2-5	NA
TGTGCCAGCAGCCAAGTTATTATTGGGACAGGGTGGGGTCAGCCCCAGCATTTT	CASSQVIIGTGWGQPQHF	TRBV14	NA	TRBJ1-5	TRBD1
TGTGCCAGCAGCTTGGACGGGGGAGGGGAAAAACTGTTTTTT	CASSLDGGGEKLFF	TRBV7-9	NA	TRBJ1-4	NA
TGTGCCAGCAGTCTTAGGGGGGGCCCGGGGAGGTCCTATAATTCACCCCTCCACTTT	CASSLRGGPGRSYNSPLHF	TRBV2	NA	TRBJ1-6	NA
TGTGCCAGCAGCTCGAGCCCGGAAGGGGCGCCCAACTATGGCTACACCTTC	CASSSSPEGAPNYGYTF	TRBV7-2	NA	TRBJ1-2	NA
TGTGCCAGCGGGCGGCAGGAGGCTCAGCCCCAGCATTTT	CASGRQEAQPQHF	TRBV7-9	NA	TRBJ1-5	NA
TGTGCCAGTAGTCCCACAGGGTTCTATGGCTACACCTTC	CASSPTGFYGYTF	TRBV19	NA	TRBJ1-2	NA
TGTGCCAGCAGCGAAGACAGGGCTCCAAACATTCAGTACTTC	CASSEDRAPNIQYF	TRBV7-9	NA	TRBJ2-4	TRBD1
TGTGCCAGCAGTTTAGACGGGCAGCCCCAGCATTTT	CASSLDGQPQHF	TRBV12-3/TRBV12-4	NA	TRBJ1-5	NA
TGCGCCAGCAGCCCCCCAGGGAATGTAGGCAATTCACCCCTCCACTTT	CASSPPGNVGNSPLHF	TRBV4-1	few	TRBJ1-6	NA
TGCGCCAGCAGCCATAGCCGGGACAGGCGCTCTGGGGCCAACGTCCTGACTTTC	CASSHSRDRRSGANVLTF	TRBV4-1	NA	TRBJ2-6	TRBD1
TGTGCCAGCAGTGAATCTTGGCGGGGGGGCCGAGATACGCAGTATTTT	CASSESWRGGRDTQYF	TRBV25-1	NA	TRBJ2-3	TRBD2
TGTGCCAGCAGTTACTCGAGCGGACAAGAGACCCAGTACTTC	CASSYSSGQETQYF	TRBV6-5	NA	TRBJ2-5	NA
TGTGCCTGGAGTCCTATTAGCGGGGAATTACCCCTCCACTTT	CAWSPISGELPLHF	TRBV30	NA	TRBJ1-6	NA
TGCGCCGCATCGACAGGGGTTCCCGGGGAGCTGTTTTTT	CAASTGVPGELFF	TRBV5-1	NA	TRBJ2-2	TRBD1
TGTGCCAGCAGAGGGACAGCCACCGGGGAGCTGTTTTTT	CASRGTATGELFF	TRBV2	NA	TRBJ2-2	TRBD1
TGTGCCTGGCCGCAGGGGGCTAAAGGCTACACCTTC	CAWPQGAKGYTF	TRBV30	NA	TRBJ1-2	TRBD1
TGTGCCAGCAGCACGACATTGAACACTGAAGCTTTCTTT	CASSTTLNTEAFF	TRBV5-4	NA	TRBJ1-1	NA
TGTGCCAGCAGCTTGGACAGGGGGCGCACAGATACGCAGTATTTT	CASSLDRGRTDTQYF	TRBV5-4	NA	TRBJ2-3	TRBD1
TGTGCCAGCAGCGCCCGACAGGGGCACGGTGGCTACACCTTC	CASSARQGHGGYTF	TRBV9	once	TRBJ1-2	TRBD1
TGCGCCAGCAGCCAAGCCTCGGACAGGAGCGATGGCTACACCTTC	CASSQASDRSDGYTF	TRBV4-1	NA	TRBJ1-2	TRBD1
TGTGCCACCAGCAGATCCTTGGCGGGCCGGCACGAAGGAAAAGAGACCCAGTACTTC	CATSRSLAGRHEGKETQYF	TRBV15	NA	TRBJ2-5	NA
TGTGCCACCAGCCCGGGGGACAGGGGGCACTCTGGAAACACCATATATTTT	CATSPGDRGHSGNTIYF	TRBV15	once	TRBJ1-3	TRBD1
TGTGCCAGCAGCGTAAGCTCGACAGCCCCCCTCCACTTT	CASSVSSTAPLHF	TRBV9	NA	TRBJ1-6	NA
TGTGCCAGCATTCGGACGTGGGGGAGGGATACGCAGTATTTT	CASIRTWGRDTQYF	TRBV6-5	NA	TRBJ2-3	NA
TGTGCCAGTATGGGGACTAGCGTTTCCTACAATGAGCAGTTCTTC	CASMGTSVSYNEQFF	TRBV19	NA	TRBJ2-1	TRBD2
TGCGCCAGCAGCCCCCGGGACAGGGGGCGGACTGAAGCTTTCTTT	CASSPRDRGRTEAFF	TRBV4-1	NA	TRBJ1-1	TRBD1
TGTGCCAGCTCACCATCTTCAGGGGGCTACAATGAGCAGTTCTTC	CASSPSSGGYNEQFF	TRBV18	NA	TRBJ2-1	TRBD1
TGTGCCAGCAGCGCCTTCCAGGGGATGGATCAGCCCCAGCATTTT	CASSAFQGMDQPQHF	TRBV9	once	TRBJ1-5	NA
TGTGCCAGCAGCCACCGGGACAGGGTCACAGATACGCAGTATTTT	CASSHRDRVTDTQYF	TRBV6-2/TRBV6-3	NA	TRBJ2-3	TRBD1
TGCGCCAGCAGTCGGGGGGGAACAGATACGCAGTATTTT	CASSRGGTDTQYF	TRBV10-1	NA	TRBJ2-3	TRBD2
TGTGCCAGCTCACCTACGACAGATGAGAACACTGAAGCTTTCTTT	CASSPTTDENTEAFF	TRBV18	NA	TRBJ1-1	NA
TGTGCCAGCAGCCCTGGACAGAGGTCTGGCTACACCTTC	CASSPGQRSGYTF	TRBV12-3/TRBV12-4	NA	TRBJ1-2	NA
TGTGCCAGCAGAGGGGTCAGTGAGGCGACAGGACCAGCGGAATACGAGCAGTACTTC	CASRGVSEATGPAEYEQYF	TRBV21-1	NA	TRBJ2-7	NA
TGTGCCAGCTCACAAGATAGAGGGATCGTCGACGAGCAGTACTTC	CASSQDRGIVDEQYF	TRBV18	NA	TRBJ2-7	NA
TGCGCCAGCAGAGACAGTTCCTCTGGAAACACCATATATTTT	CASRDSSSGNTIYF	TRBV5-1	NA	TRBJ1-3	NA
TGTGCCAGCAGCCCGAGTCTTCACCTTGGGGGCAACTACGAGCAGTACTTC	CASSPSLHLGGNYEQYF	TRBV14	NA	TRBJ2-7	NA
TGTGCCAGCAGCGTAGACGGGGTTAACACTGAAGCTTTCTTT	CASSVDGVNTEAFF	TRBV9	NA	TRBJ1-1	NA
TGTGCCAGCAGCCTGGGGGGACAGCAACTATCACCCCTCCACTTT	CASSLGGQQLSPLHF	TRBV3-1/TRBV3-2	NA	TRBJ1-6	TRBD1
TGTGCCAGCAGTCAATTGGCAGGGATCACTGAAGCTTTCTTT	CASSQLAGITEAFF	TRBV14	NA	TRBJ1-1	NA
TGTGCCAGCAGCTTTGACAGGGGGAACAATGAGCAGTTCTTC	CASSFDRGNNEQFF	TRBV11-3	NA	TRBJ2-1	TRBD1
TGTGCTTCGGGGGACAGGGGGCTGTATGACTATGGCTACACCTTC	CASGDRGLYDYGYTF	TRBV7-9	NA	TRBJ1-2	TRBD1
TGCGCCAGCAGCCCAACTAGAACTAGGACTAGCGGGGCAATCACAGATACGCAGTATTTT	CASSPTRTRTSGAITDTQYF	TRBV4-1	NA	TRBJ2-3	TRBD2
TGTGCCAGCAGCTTAGGGGACAGGGTTAGCTATGGCTACACCTTC	CASSLGDRVSYGYTF	TRBV7-9	NA	TRBJ1-2	TRBD1
TGTGCCAGCAGCCCGAAGGGGACGGACAGGCTGTTTTTT	CASSPKGTDRLFF	TRBV11-3	NA	TRBJ2-2	NA
TGTGCCAGCAGTTACAAGGGCGGGAACCAAGAGACCCAGTACTTC	CASSYKGGNQETQYF	TRBV6-5	once	TRBJ2-5	NA
TGCGCCAGCAGCCAAGATGGCGACCGGGGAGGCTACACCTTC	CASSQDGDRGGYTF	TRBV4-1	NA	TRBJ1-2	NA